This T cell receptor (beta chain) was retrieved from a study of blood T cell repertoires in COVID-19. Across the study: Both acute and convalescent COVID-19 samples were obtained from the United States, Italy and Spain. PBMCs, B-cell-depleted T cells, or T cells were the source of the cDNA or gDNA that made up the material.

The ends were cut back, 7 bases at V and 3 bases at J, with 16 bases in the middle. Germline V gives CDR1 SGHRS, CDR2 YFSETQ. CDR3 length: 14 amino acids. Authors' processing steps: Estimation of nucleated cell counts was performed using reference gene primer amplification. Sequenced by immunoSEQ multiplex PCR; TCRdb stores in-frame clones only, minus some. V, J and clone size reflect that table, while D and trimming were determined from the DNA. The sample lists about 230,000 clones; around 83% were seen once. The sequence was collected from a man aged 35 to 55 who had recovered from COVID-19. The sequencing input was peripheral blood. The genes are TRBV5-1 and TRBJ2-5, with D possibly being TRBD1 (6 bases). The CDR3 sequence: CASALGAIEETQYF. CDR3 nucleotides: TGCGCCAGCGCTCTGGGGGCGATCGAAGAGACCCAGTACTTC.